The 32 T cell receptor beta chains below were found in one sample sequenced in a study of T cell responses to AZD1222 COVID-19 vaccine. The table came from immunoSEQ multiplex PCR; TCRdb's copy has only in-frame clones and leaves some out. The table shows around 66,000 clones, with less than 85% occurring only once. Sample: peripheral blood, taken on day 0 of MenACWY control vaccination. Every receptor here comes from an adult in good health.

The gene calls are TRBV30 and TRBJ1-1, with a weak D call TRBD1 (6 bases). The germline V gene encodes CDR1 GTSNPN and CDR2 SVGIG (reference sequence). V was pared by 2 bases and J by 2 bases, with 9 bases between. The CDR3 is 13 residues long. The CDR3 protein is CAWSPGHNTEAFF. DNA of the CDR3: TGTGCCTGGAGTCCGGGACATAACACTGAAGCTTTCTTT.

This clone was found a few times. V usage is TRBV2 and J usage is TRBJ2-7, with D perhaps TRBD2 (5 bases). The germline V gene has CDR1 SNHLY and CDR2 FYNNEI. Trimming left V 3 bases short and J 5 bases short, with 11 bases between. CDR3 length: 13 amino acids. The CDR3 nucleotides are TGTGCCAGCAGTGACGGGGTTAGCGACGAGCAGTACTTC. This codes for CASSDGVSDEQYF.

V gene TRBV6-1 combines with J gene TRBJ2-7, with TRBD1 matching 8 bases. The CDR3 consists of 16 residues. Looked up from germline, CDR1 is MNHNS and CDR2 is SASEGT. With 4 bases clipped from V and 5 bases from J, the junction kept 13 bases outside the gene matches. The chain's CDR3 is CASSVRRAGGKDEQYF. In DNA form, the CDR3 reads TGTGCCAGCAGTGTCCGCCGGGCAGGGGGCAAGGACGAGCAGTACTTC.

The chain carries TRBV7-2 and TRBJ1-1, with D perhaps TRBD1 (5 bases). Germline CDR1 and CDR2: SGHTA and FQGNSA. The length of the CDR3 is 18 residues. The germline V and J ends were trimmed by 4 bases and 5 bases, with 26 bases remaining between them. CDR3 bases: TGTGCCAGCAGCTCGCACCCCTTCCGCAGGGTTTTAGGGACTGAAGCTTTCTTT. Its protein is CASSSHPFRRVLGTEAFF.

The rearrangement uses TRBV7-8 and TRBJ2-1; TRBD2 agrees at 7 bases. This CDR3 has 14 residues. The germline gives CDR1 SGHVS, CDR2 FQNEAQ. Germline trimming cut 8 bases from V and 5 bases from J; bases unmatched to any gene: 9. The CDR3 protein is CASRTGLLDNEQFF. Here the CDR3 DNA reads TGTGCCAGCCGCACGGGACTATTGGACAATGAGCAGTTCTTC.

The V and J genes are TRBV7-2 and TRBJ2-7; D is undetermined. CDR1 is SGHTA and CDR2 is FQGNSA in the germline V gene. Trimming removed 3 bases at V and 2 bases at J, with 8 bases between. The CDR3 is 13 residues long. The CDR3, as DNA: TGTGCCAGCAGCTTTCACGTCGCCTACGAGCAGTACTTC. This translates into CASSFHVAYEQYF.

V usage is TRBV5-4 and J usage is TRBJ2-5; 10 bases are shared with TRBD2. The CDR3 is 16 residues long. V lost 3 bases, J lost 5 bases, and 10 bases stayed unmatched. Germline CDR1 reads SGHNT; CDR2 reads YYREEE (reference sequence). This CDR3 is CASSSTSAGGMETQYF. The CDR3 DNA sequence: TGTGCCAGCAGCTCGACGTCAGCGGGAGGGATGGAGACCCAGTACTTC.

This chain links TRBV7-9 with TRBJ1-1; unclear D gene. Germline V lookup: CDR1 SEHNR, CDR2 FQNEAQ (reference sequence). The CDR3 covers 13 residues. V lost 3 bases to trimming and J lost 1 base, with 6 bases between them. The CDR3 is CASSFHRNTEAFF. In nucleotides, the CDR3 is TGTGCCAGCAGCTTTCACAGGAACACTGAAGCTTTCTTT.

This chain's CDR3 is CASSLRQGRGTEAFF. The CDR3 DNA reads as TGTGCCAGCAGCTTACGGCAGGGTAGGGGCACTGAAGCTTTCTTT. The chain is built from TRBV7-8 and TRBJ1-1, with D perhaps TRBD1 (5 bases). CDR1 and CDR2 (germline): SGHVS, FQNEAQ. V dropped 2 bases and J dropped 4 bases, with 14 bases sitting between them. The CDR3 has 15 amino acids.

This chain links TRBV6-5 with TRBJ2-5, with D uncertain. The CDR3 contains 13 residues. Between the trimmed V and J ends, which lost 6 bases and 2 bases, there was a span of 10 bases. Germline values: CDR1 MNHEY, CDR2 SVGAGI. This chain's CDR3 is CASRLMIQETQYF. The CDR3 nucleotides are TGTGCCAGCAGACTAATGATACAAGAGACCCAGTACTTC.

This clone was seen a few times. This chain links TRBV10-3 with TRBJ2-1, with D unresolved. This CDR3 region has 9 residues. Trimming took 7 bases from V and 9 from J, leaving 4 bases between them. The V gene's germline CDR1 is ENHRY and CDR2 SYGVKD. The chain's CDR3 is CAITTEQFF. Written as DNA, the CDR3 is TGTGCCATCACCACTGAGCAGTTCTTC.

This clone appeared once. This chain uses TRBV19 with TRBJ2-3, with 12 bases aligning to TRBD2. J was trimmed by 3 bases and V by 4 bases; bases with no gene match: 5. This CDR3 comprises 16 residues. Germline CDR1 LNHDA, CDR2 SQIVND (reference sequence). CDR3 residues: CASSTSGRAGTDTQYF. Here the CDR3 DNA reads TGTGCCAGTAGTACTAGCGGGAGGGCCGGGACAGATACGCAGTATTTT.

The chain has TRBV2 and TRBJ1-3; D not resolved. The CDR3 runs 14 residues. Trimming shortened V by 4 bases and J by 0 bases, and 7 bases separated the two germline ends. CDR1 is SNHLY, CDR2 FYNNEI, per germline. In nucleotides, the CDR3 is TGTGCCAGCAGTGCGGAGGCCTCTGGAAACACCATATATTTT. Encoded protein: CASSAEASGNTIYF.

V and J are TRBV5-1 and TRBJ2-7, with D perhaps TRBD1 (5 bases). V lost 0 bases and J 2 bases, leaving 15 bases between the germline ends. Germline V lookup: CDR1 SGHRS, CDR2 YFSETQ. CDR3 length: 16 residues. CDR3 DNA sequence: TGCGCCAGCAGCTTGGGAGGTGACAGTTTCCCCTACGAGCAGTACTTC. It translates to CASSLGGDSFPYEQYF.

This chain joins TRBV28 and TRBJ1-3; TRBD1 is a possible D gene (5 bases). The germline gives CDR1 MDHEN, CDR2 SYDVKM. The CDR3 is 17 amino acids. The V gene lost 8 bases and the J gene lost 0 bases, with 20 bases spanning the gap. The CDR3 protein is CASAGGGNQYSGNTIYF. Written as DNA, the CDR3 is TGTGCCAGCGCGGGGGGAGGTAATCAGTACTCTGGAAACACCATATATTTT.

The chain links TRBV15 to TRBJ2-2; 10 bases match TRBD1. Germline CDR1 LNHNV, CDR2 YYDKDF (reference sequence). The CDR3 extends over 16 amino acids. V lost 5 bases and J lost 6; bases outside the gene matches: 9. CDR3 coding DNA: TGTGCCACCAGCGGTGGGGACAGGGGTAATCCCGGGGAGCTGTTTTTT. Protein: CATSGGDRGNPGELFF.

The V call is TRBV6-6, the J call TRBJ2-3, with a tentative D call TRBD1 (5 bases). The V gene lost 6 bases and the J gene lost 0 bases, with 10 bases spanning the gap. The germline V gene has CDR1 MNHNY and CDR2 SVGAGI (reference sequence). The length of the CDR3 is 14 residues. The CDR3 coding sequence is TGTGCCAGCAGGAGGACACAAAGCACAGATACGCAGTATTTT. Its translation: CASRRTQSTDTQYF.

This chain connects TRBV6-5 to TRBJ1-6; D call uncertain. Trimming stripped 8 bases from V and 7 bases from J, with 15 bases between. From germline, CDR1 is MNHEY and CDR2 SVGAGI. The CDR3 loop spans 14 amino acids. The CDR3 loop reads CASRQEGRNSPLHF. The DNA of the CDR3 is TGTGCCAGCCGACAAGAGGGAAGAAATTCACCCCTCCACTTT.

The V gene is TRBV6-5, the J gene TRBJ2-2; TRBD2 matches 7 bases. Germline CDR1 MNHEY, CDR2 SVGAGI. This CDR3 has 14 amino acids. Losses at the gene ends were 7 bases for V and 2 bases for J; bases not matched to a gene: 4. The CDR3 DNA follows: TGTGCCAGCAAAGGAGCGGGAAACACCGGGGAGCTGTTTTTT. Encoded protein: CASKGAGNTGELFF.

This chain connects TRBV7-9 to TRBJ1-2, with D hard to call. Deletions cut 1 base from V and 2 bases from J, with 5 bases between. Germline V lookup: CDR1 SEHNR, CDR2 FQNEAQ (reference sequence). The length of the CDR3 is 13 residues. The CDR3 region is CASSLEGNYGYTF. DNA of the CDR3: TGTGCCAGCAGCTTAGAGGGAAACTATGGCTACACCTTC. The variable domain in full, with the rest retrieved from reference TRBV7-9 and TRBJ1-2, is DTGVSQNPRHKITKRGQNVTFRCDPISEHNRLYWYRQTLGQGPEFLTYFQNEAQLEKSRLLSDRFSAERPKGSFSTLEIQRTEQGDSAMYLCASSLEGNYGYTFGSGTRLTVV.

This rearrangement joins TRBV28 to TRBJ2-7; 7 nucleotides match TRBD1. The CDR3 has 14 residues. Germline assignment: CDR1 MDHEN and CDR2 SYDVKM. The trim removed 5 bases at V and 2 bases at J, leaving 6 bases unmatched. CDR3 sequence reads: CASSPTTGTYEQYF. The CDR3 nucleotides read TGTGCCAGCAGTCCTACGACAGGGACCTACGAGCAGTACTTC.

This clone was observed a single time. The J gene is TRBJ1-1, the V gene TRBV4-3; possibly TRBD1 for D (5 bases). The CDR3 extends over 14 amino acids. V lost 3 bases, J lost 6 bases, and 14 bases lay in between. Germline CDR1 and CDR2: LGHNA and YSLEER. The CDR3 region is CASSHGLRDSEAFF. Written as DNA, the CDR3 is TGCGCCAGCAGCCACGGACTCAGGGACTCTGAAGCTTTCTTT.

The chain has TRBV15 and TRBJ1-6; no definite D call. This CDR3 is built from 14 residues. Germline V CDR1 and CDR2: LNHNV, YYDKDF (reference sequence). V lost 0 bases and J 9 bases, leaving 9 bases between the germline ends. CDR3 in DNA: TGTGCCACCAGCAGAGACCCTTTGAGTTCACCCCTCCACTTT. It yields the protein CATSRDPLSSPLHF.

V gene TRBV2 combines with J gene TRBJ2-5, with 7 bases matching TRBD2. The CDR3 extends over 18 amino acids. CDR1 SNHLY and CDR2 FYNNEI come from the germline V gene. After removal of 3 bases from V and 5 bases from J, the junction contained 18 bases not matched to a gene. This chain's CDR3 is CASSDGGAGATPEETQYF. The CDR3 DNA reads as TGTGCCAGCAGTGACGGCGGGGCGGGAGCGACACCGGAGGAGACCCAGTACTTC.

This sequence joins TRBV9 and TRBJ2-5, with 10 bases identical to TRBD1. V lost 2 bases, J lost 5 bases, and 0 bases stayed unmatched. CDR1 and CDR2 (germline): SGDLS, YYNGEE. The CDR3 is made up of 13 amino acids. CDR3 protein: CASSVGQGETQYF. The CDR3 region has the DNA TGTGCCAGCAGCGTGGGACAGGGGGAGACCCAGTACTTC.

The chain joins TRBV19 to TRBJ1-2; TRBD1 is a possible D gene (5 bases). The CDR3 runs to 13 residues. Per the germline V gene, CDR1 is LNHDA and CDR2 is SQIVND (reference sequence). Trimming took 4 bases from V and 8 from J, leaving 14 bases between them. The CDR3 reads CASSRGDPGGYTF. The CDR3 DNA is TGTGCCAGTAGTAGAGGGGATCCTGGCGGCTACACCTTC. The entire variable domain, with the rest obtained from reference TRBV19 and TRBJ1-2, is as follows: DGGITQSPKYLFRKEGQNVTLSCEQNLNHDAMYWYRQDPGQGLRLIYYSQIVNDFQKGDIAEGYSVSREKKESFPLTVTSAQKNPTAFYLCASSRGDPGGYTFGSGTRLTVV.

The genes are TRBV28 and TRBJ2-7; D is ambiguous. With 5 bases removed from V and 3 bases from J, the gap between germline ends came to 17 bases. This CDR3 has 15 amino acids. Germline loops: CDR1 MDHEN, CDR2 SYDVKM. This CDR3 reads CASSKTGPTDYEQYF. The CDR3 bases are TGTGCCAGCAGTAAGACTGGCCCCACGGACTACGAGCAGTACTTC.

This clone was seen once. The chain couples TRBV6-5 to TRBJ1-6; D gene ambiguous. The V end was cut by 6 bases, the J end by 5 bases, with 8 bases between. Germline assignment: CDR1 MNHEY and CDR2 SVGAGI. This CDR3 has 13 residues. CDR3 sequence (DNA): TGTGCCAGCAGCCGACGGGATAATTCACCCCTCCACTTT. It codes for CASSRRDNSPLHF.

The V gene is TRBV4-2, the J gene TRBJ2-1; TRBD1 matches 9 bases. V shed 0 bases, J shed 7 bases, and the junction held 10 bases outside the gene matches. This CDR3 has 17 amino acids. Germline CDR1 is LGHNA and CDR2 is YNFKEQ. This CDR3 reads CASSQEGSGQGKNEQFF. The CDR3 bases are TGTGCCAGCAGCCAAGAGGGGTCGGGACAGGGCAAAAATGAGCAGTTCTTC.

V is TRBV5-1 and J is TRBJ2-7; TRBD1 is a possible D gene (5 bases). With 0 bases removed from V and 3 bases from J, the gap between germline ends came to 10 bases. The germline gives CDR1 SGHRS, CDR2 YFSETQ. This CDR3 has 14 amino acids. In DNA, the CDR3 is TGCGCCAGCAGCTTGGCCGACAGCCTCTACGAGCAGTACTTC. Translation: CASSLADSLYEQYF. The whole variable domain, filled in from reference TRBV5-1 and TRBJ2-7, reads KAGVTQTPRYLIKTRGQQVTLSCSPISGHRSVSWYQQTPGQGLQFLFEYFSETQRNKGNFPGRFSGRQFSNSRSEMNVSTLELGDSALYLCASSLADSLYEQYFGPGTRLTVT.

This clone was detected only a few times. The chain links TRBV28 to TRBJ1-4; D might be TRBD1 (5 bases). The V end lost 6 bases, the J end lost 8 bases, and 16 bases lay between the germline ends. Germline V gives CDR1 MDHEN, CDR2 SYDVKM. The CDR3 is 14 residues long. In DNA form, the CDR3 reads TGTGCCAGCAGATTACCTCTCCCAGGGGAAAAACTGTTTTTT. Its translation is CASRLPLPGEKLFF.

This chain uses TRBV7-9 with TRBJ2-3; D may be TRBD1 (5 bases). Deletions cut 5 bases from V and 9 bases from J, with 12 bases between. Per the germline V gene, CDR1 is SEHNR and CDR2 is FQNEAQ (reference sequence). The CDR3 is 12 residues long. The CDR3 loop is CASSLGPQTQYF. CDR3 DNA: TGTGCCAGCAGCCTGGGGCCTCAAACGCAGTATTTT.